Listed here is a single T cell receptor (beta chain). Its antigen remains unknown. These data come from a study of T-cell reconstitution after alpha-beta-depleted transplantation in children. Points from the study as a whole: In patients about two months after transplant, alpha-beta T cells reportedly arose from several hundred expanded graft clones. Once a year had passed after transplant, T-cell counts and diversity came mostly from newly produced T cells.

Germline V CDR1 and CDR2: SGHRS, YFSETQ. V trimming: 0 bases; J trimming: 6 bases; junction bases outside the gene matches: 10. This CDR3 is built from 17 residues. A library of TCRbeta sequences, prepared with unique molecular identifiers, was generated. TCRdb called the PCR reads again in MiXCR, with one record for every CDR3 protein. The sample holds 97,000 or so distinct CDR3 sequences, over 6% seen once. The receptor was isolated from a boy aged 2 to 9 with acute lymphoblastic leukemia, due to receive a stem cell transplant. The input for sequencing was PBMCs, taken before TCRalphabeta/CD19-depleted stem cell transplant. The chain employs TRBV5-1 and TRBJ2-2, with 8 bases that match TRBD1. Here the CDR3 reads CASSLGGAGGSSGELFF. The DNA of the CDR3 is TGCGCCAGCAGCTTGGGGGGCGCAGGGGGCAGTTCCGGGGAGCTGTTTTTT. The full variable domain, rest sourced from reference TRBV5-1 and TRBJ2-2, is KAGVTQTPRYLIKTRGQQVTLSCSPISGHRSVSWYQQTPGQGLQFLFEYFSETQRNKGNFPGRFSGRQFSNSRSEMNVSTLELGDSALYLCASSLGGAGGSSGELFFGEGSRLTVL.